A single sample gave rise to the 11 T cell receptor beta chains below, sequenced in a study of spatial heterogeneity in lung cancer. A single record per CDR3 protein comes from TCRdb applying MiXCR to the 5' RACE reads. There are fewer than 100,000 distinct CDR3 sequences in the sample; 15% to 20% occur only once, and around a fifth lies in the top ten. Stated time point: blood at routine non-recurrence follow-up after resection. This specimen was PBMCs, taken at follow-up. Source of these receptors: a male donor with early-stage non-small cell lung cancer.

This clonotype came up a few times. This chain joins TRBV7-6 and TRBJ1-4; the D gene is possibly TRBD1 (5 bases). Germline CDR1 is SGHVS and CDR2 is FNYEAQ. The CDR3 spans 14 residues. The germline V and J ends were trimmed by 8 bases and 8 bases, with 18 bases remaining between them. CDR3 bases: TGTGCCAGCGCCATGCAGCGGGGGAACGAAAAACTGTTTTTT. Its protein product is CASAMQRGNEKLFF.

This sequence joins TRBV12-3 or TRBV12-4 and TRBJ2-7; D gene uncertain. The CDR3 contains 11 residues. The V end lost 4 bases, the J end lost 7 bases, and 8 bases lay between the germline ends. The CDR3 DNA is TGTGCCAGCAGTTCCGGACCGGAGCAGTACTTC. Encoded protein: CASSSGPEQYF.

The CDR3 region has the DNA TGTGCCAGTGGGGACAATTATCAGCCCCAGCATTTT. Its translation is CASGDNYQPQHF. The V call is TRBV19, the J call TRBJ1-5; a possible D gene is TRBD1 (6 bases). Germline CDR1 reads LNHDA; CDR2 reads SQIVND (reference sequence). The CDR3 runs 12 residues. The V end was cut by 8 bases, the J end by 5 bases, with 10 bases between.

This clonotype was detected many times. The chain links TRBV29-1 to TRBJ1-1; D gene unclear. Germline V gene lookup returns CDR1 SQVTM and CDR2 ANQGSEA. V lost 7 bases and J 0 bases, leaving 6 bases between the germline ends. This CDR3 spans 11 amino acids. The CDR3, as DNA: TGCAGCGCCGCCGTGAACACTGAAGCTTTCTTT. Protein product: CSAAVNTEAFF.

This clonotype turned up a few times. The chain combines TRBV13 with TRBJ2-2, with D hard to call. V was pared by 0 bases and J by 4 bases, with 9 bases between. From germline, CDR1 is PRHDT and CDR2 FYEKMQ (reference sequence). The CDR3 has 15 amino acids. CDR3 bases: TGTGCCAGCAGCTTAGGGGACGTGGGCACCGGGGAGCTGTTTTTT. This sequence encodes CASSLGDVGTGELFF.

CDR3 sequence (DNA): TGCAGTGCTAGAGCGGGACTAGCGGGAGTAGCAGATACGCAGTATTTT. Translation gives CSARAGLAGVADTQYF. The rearrangement links TRBV20-1 to TRBJ2-3; 14 nucleotides align to TRBD2. V was clipped by 1 base and J by 4 bases; unmatched bases: 4. The CDR3 runs 16 residues. The germline V gene encodes CDR1 DFQATT and CDR2 SNEGSKA (reference sequence).

The chain has TRBV4-2 and TRBJ2-1, with TRBD2 matching over 8 bases. After removal of 7 bases from V and 4 bases from J, the junction contained 15 bases not matched to a gene. CDR3 length: 17 amino acids. CDR1 and CDR2 (germline): LGHNA, YNFKEQ. The CDR3 bases are TGTGCCAGCATTCCGGACGCCACTAGCGGAGTTTACAATGAGCAGTTCTTC. Protein: CASIPDATSGVYNEQFF.

This clonotype was recorded a few times. CDR3 protein: CASSRDLSEQFF. For the CDR3, the DNA is TGTGCCAGCAGCCGGGACCTCAGTGAGCAGTTCTTC. The chain recombines TRBV7-2 with TRBJ2-1; D might be TRBD1 or TRBD2, each matching 5 bases. CDR1 is SGHTA, CDR2 FQGNSA, per germline. Trimming cost V 5 bases and J 9 bases, with 11 bases left between them. This CDR3 spans 12 amino acids.

J is TRBJ2-5 and V is TRBV19; 8 bases align to TRBD1. The germline V gene encodes CDR1 LNHDA and CDR2 SQIVND (reference sequence). The V segment lost 5 bases and the J segment 4 bases; nucleotides outside the gene matches: 9. CDR3 length equals 15 residues. CDR3 sequence reads: CASSGQGGFGETQYF. The CDR3 region has the DNA TGTGCCAGTAGTGGACAGGGTGGCTTTGGAGAGACCCAGTACTTC.

About this clonotype: Germline is not matched at one junction end, which may reflect a read error. The rearrangement joins TRBV12-3 or TRBV12-4 to TRBJ1-1; TRBD1 agrees at 8 bases. The CDR3 covers 15 residues. The CDR3 region has the DNA TGTGCCAGCAGACCCTCGGACAGGGTGAACACTGAAGCTTCCTTT. This encodes CASRPSDRVNTEASF.

The V gene is TRBV6-2 or TRBV6-3, the J gene TRBJ2-5; D perhaps matches TRBD2 (5 bases). V lost 4 bases to trimming and J lost 5 bases, with 17 bases between them. The CDR3 extends over 15 amino acids. From germline, CDR1 is MNHEY and CDR2 SVGEGT. CDR3 sequence: CASSSLRGPGETQYF. The CDR3 DNA is TGTGCCAGCAGTTCTCTTCGCGGGCCGGGGGAGACCCAGTACTTC.